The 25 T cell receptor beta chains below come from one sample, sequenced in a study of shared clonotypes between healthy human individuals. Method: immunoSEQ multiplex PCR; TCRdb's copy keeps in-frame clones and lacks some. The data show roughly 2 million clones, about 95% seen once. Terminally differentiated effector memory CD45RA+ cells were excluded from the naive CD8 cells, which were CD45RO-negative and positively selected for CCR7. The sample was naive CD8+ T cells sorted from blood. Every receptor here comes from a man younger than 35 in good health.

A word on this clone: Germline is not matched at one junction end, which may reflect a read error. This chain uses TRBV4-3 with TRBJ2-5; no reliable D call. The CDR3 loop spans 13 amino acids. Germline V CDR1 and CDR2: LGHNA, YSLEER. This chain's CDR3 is CTSSQDRLKTQYF. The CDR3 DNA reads TGCACCAGCAGCCAAGATAGGCTCAAGACCCAGTACTTC.

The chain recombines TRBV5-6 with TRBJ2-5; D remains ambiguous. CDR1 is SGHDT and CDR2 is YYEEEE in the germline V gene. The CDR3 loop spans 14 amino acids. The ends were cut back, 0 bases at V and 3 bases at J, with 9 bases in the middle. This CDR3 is CASSLAVTEETQYF. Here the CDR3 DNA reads TGTGCCAGCAGCTTGGCCGTCACAGAAGAGACCCAGTACTTC.

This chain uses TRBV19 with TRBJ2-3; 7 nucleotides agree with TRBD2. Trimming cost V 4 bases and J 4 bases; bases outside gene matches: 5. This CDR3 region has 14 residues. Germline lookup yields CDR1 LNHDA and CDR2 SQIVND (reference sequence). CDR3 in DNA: TGTGCCAGTAGTAGCGGGGGATCCGCAGATACGCAGTATTTT. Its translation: CASSSGGSADTQYF.

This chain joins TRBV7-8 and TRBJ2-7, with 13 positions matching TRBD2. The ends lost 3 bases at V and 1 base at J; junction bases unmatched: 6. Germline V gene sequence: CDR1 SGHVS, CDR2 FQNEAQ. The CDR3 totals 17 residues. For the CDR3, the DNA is TGTGCCAGCAGCTTGGGACTAGCGGGACTTACTTCCTACGAGCAGTACTTC. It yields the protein CASSLGLAGLTSYEQYF. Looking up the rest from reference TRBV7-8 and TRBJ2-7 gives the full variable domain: GAGVSQSPRYKVAKRGQDVALRCDPISGHVSLFWYQQALGQGPEFLTYFQNEAQLDKSGLPSDRFFAERPEGSVSTLKIQRTQQEDSAVYLCASSLGLAGLTSYEQYFGPGTRLTVT.

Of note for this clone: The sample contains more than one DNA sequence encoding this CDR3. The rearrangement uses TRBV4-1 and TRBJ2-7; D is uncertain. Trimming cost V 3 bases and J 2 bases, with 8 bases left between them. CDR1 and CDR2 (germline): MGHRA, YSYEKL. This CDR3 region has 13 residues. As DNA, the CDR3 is TGCGCCAGCAGCCACCCTGGGGCCTACGAGCAGTACTTC. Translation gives CASSHPGAYEQYF.

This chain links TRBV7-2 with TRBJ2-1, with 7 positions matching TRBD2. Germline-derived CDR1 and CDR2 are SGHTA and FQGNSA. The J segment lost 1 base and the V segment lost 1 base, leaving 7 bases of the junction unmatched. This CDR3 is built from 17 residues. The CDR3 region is CASSLDLAGTSYNEQFF. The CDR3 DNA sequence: TGTGCCAGCAGCTTAGATTTAGCGGGTACGTCCTACAATGAGCAGTTCTTC.

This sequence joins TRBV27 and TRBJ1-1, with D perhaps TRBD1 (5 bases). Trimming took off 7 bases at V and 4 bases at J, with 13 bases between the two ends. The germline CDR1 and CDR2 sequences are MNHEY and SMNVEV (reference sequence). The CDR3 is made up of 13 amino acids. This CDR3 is CASTLMRGTEAFF. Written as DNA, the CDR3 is TGTGCCAGCACTCTCATGAGGGGCACTGAAGCTTTCTTT.

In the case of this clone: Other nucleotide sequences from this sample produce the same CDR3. The DNA for the CDR3 is TGTGCCAGCAGCCCATCGGGACAGGGAGCCTACGAGCAGTACTTC. As protein: CASSPSGQGAYEQYF. V is TRBV13 and J is TRBJ2-7; 9 bases match TRBD1. The germline V gene has CDR1 PRHDT and CDR2 FYEKMQ (reference sequence). J lost 2 bases, V lost 5 bases, and 7 bases had no gene match. The CDR3 spans 15 residues.

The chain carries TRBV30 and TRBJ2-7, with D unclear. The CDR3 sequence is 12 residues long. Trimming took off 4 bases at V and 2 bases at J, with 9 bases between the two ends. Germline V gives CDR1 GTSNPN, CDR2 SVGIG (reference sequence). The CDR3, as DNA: TGTGCCTGGACAGGTGCCGCCTACGAGCAGTACTTC. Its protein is CAWTGAAYEQYF.

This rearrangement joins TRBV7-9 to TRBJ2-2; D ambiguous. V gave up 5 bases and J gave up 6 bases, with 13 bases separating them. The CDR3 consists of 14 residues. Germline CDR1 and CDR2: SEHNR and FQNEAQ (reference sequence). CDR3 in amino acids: CASSTLYLSGELFF. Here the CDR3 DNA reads TGTGCCAGCAGCACGCTCTACCTTTCCGGGGAGCTGTTTTTT.

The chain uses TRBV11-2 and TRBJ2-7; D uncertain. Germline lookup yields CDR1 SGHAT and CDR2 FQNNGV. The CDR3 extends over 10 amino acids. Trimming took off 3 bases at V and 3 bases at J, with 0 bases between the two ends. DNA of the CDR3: TGTGCCAGCAGCTTCTACGAGCAGTACTTC. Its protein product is CASSFYEQYF.

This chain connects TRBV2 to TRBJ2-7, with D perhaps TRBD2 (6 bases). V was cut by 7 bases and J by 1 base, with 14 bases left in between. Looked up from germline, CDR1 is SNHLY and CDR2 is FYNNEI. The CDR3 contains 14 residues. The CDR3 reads CASIENGGSYEQYF. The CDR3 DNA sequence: TGTGCCAGCATAGAGAACGGGGGTTCCTACGAGCAGTACTTC.

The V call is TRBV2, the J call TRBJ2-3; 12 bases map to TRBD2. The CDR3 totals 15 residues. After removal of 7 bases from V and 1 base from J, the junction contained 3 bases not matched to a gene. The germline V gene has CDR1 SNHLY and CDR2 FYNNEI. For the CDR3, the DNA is TGTGCCAGCAATCGACTAGCGGGGGGCACAGATACGCAGTATTTT. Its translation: CASNRLAGGTDTQYF.

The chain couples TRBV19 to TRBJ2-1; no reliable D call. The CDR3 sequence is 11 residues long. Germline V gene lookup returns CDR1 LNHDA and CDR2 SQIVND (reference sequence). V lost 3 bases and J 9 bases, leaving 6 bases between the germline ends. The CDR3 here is CASSIEVEQFF. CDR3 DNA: TGTGCCAGTAGTATTGAGGTTGAGCAGTTCTTC.

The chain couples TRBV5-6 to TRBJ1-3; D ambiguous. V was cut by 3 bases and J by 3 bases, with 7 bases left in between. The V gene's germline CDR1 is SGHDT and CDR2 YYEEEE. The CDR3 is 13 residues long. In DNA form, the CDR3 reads TGTGCCAGCAGCTCGAGAGGTGGAAACACCATATATTTT. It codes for CASSSRGGNTIYF.

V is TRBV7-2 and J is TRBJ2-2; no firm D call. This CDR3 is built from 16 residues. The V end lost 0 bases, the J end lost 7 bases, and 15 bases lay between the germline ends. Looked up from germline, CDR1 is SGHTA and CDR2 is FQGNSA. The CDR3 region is CASSLALRLVSGELFF. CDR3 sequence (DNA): TGTGCCAGCAGCTTAGCCTTGCGGCTAGTGAGCGGGGAGCTGTTTTTT.

The CDR3 DNA is TGTGCCAGCAGCGGCCGGGACAGGTCTAATGAGCAGTTCTTC. It yields the protein CASSGRDRSNEQFF. The chain recombines TRBV9 with TRBJ2-1; 8 nucleotides line up with TRBD1. The junction had 6 bases not matched to a gene; V was cut back by 3 bases and J by 7 bases. There are 14 residues in the CDR3. CDR1 SGDLS and CDR2 YYNGEE come from the germline V gene.

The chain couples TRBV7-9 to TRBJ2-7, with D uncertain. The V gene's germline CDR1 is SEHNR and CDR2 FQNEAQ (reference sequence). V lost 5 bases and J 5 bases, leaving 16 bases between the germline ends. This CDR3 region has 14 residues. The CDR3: CASSPYRGSDEQYF. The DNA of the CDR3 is TGTGCCAGCAGCCCGTATAGAGGTAGTGACGAGCAGTACTTC.

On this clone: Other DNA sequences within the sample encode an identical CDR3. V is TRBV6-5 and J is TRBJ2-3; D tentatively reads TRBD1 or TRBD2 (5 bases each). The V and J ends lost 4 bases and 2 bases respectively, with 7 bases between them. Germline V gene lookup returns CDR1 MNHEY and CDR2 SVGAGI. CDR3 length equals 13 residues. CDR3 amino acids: CASSWGSTDTQYF. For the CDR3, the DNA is TGTGCCAGCAGTTGGGGGTCCACAGATACGCAGTATTTT.

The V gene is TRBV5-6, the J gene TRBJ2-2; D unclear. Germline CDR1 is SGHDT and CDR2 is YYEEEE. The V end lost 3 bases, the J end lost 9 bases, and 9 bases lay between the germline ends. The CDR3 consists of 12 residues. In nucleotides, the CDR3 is TGTGCCAGCAGCTCTGTGTCTTGGGAGCTGTTTTTT. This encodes CASSSVSWELFF.

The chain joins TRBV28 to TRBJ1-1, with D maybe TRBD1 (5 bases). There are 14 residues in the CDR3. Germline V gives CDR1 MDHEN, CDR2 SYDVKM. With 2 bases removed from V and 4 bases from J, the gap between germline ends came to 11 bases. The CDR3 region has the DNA TGTGCCAGCAGTTTACCGGCAGGGTCCACTGAAGCTTTCTTT. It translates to CASSLPAGSTEAFF.

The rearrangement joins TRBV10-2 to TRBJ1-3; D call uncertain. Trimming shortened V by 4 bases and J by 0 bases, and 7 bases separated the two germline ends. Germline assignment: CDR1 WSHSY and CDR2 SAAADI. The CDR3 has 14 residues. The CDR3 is CASSGGVSGNTIYF. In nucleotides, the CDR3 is TGCGCCAGCAGTGGAGGCGTCTCTGGAAACACCATATATTTT.

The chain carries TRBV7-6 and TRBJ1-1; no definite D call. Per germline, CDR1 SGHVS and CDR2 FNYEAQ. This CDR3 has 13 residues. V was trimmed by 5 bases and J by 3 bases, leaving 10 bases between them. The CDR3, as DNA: TGTGCCAGCAGCCCCCCCGGTTACACTGAAGCTTTCTTT. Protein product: CASSPPGYTEAFF.

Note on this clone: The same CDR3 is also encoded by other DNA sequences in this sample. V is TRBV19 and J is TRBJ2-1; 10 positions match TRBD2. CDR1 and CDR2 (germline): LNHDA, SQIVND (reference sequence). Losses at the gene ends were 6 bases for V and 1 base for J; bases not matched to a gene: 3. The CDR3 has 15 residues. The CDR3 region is CASSLLAGSYNEQFF. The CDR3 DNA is TGTGCCAGTAGCTTACTAGCGGGATCCTACAATGAGCAGTTCTTC.

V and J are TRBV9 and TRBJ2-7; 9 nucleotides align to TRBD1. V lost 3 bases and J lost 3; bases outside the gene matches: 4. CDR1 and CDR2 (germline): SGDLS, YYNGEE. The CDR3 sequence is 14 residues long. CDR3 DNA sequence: TGTGCCAGCAGCGAGTGGGGACAGGGCTACGAGCAGTACTTC. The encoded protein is CASSEWGQGYEQYF.